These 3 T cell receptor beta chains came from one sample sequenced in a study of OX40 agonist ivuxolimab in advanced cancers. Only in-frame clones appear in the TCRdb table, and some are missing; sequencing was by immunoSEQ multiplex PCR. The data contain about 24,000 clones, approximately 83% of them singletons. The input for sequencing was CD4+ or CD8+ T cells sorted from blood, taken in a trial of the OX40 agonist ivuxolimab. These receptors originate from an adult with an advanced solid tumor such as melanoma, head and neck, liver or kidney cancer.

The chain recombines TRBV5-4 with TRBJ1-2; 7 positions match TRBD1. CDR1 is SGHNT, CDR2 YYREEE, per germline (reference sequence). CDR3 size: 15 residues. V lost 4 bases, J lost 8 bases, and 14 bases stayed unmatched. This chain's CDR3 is CASSGGWSRGDGYTF. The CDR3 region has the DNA TGTGCCAGCAGCGGCGGGTGGAGCAGGGGGGACGGCTACACCTTC.

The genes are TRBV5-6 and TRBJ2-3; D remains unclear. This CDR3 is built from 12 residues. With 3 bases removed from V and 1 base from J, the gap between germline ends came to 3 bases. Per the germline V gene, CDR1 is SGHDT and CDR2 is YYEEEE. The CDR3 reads CASSSGTDTQYF. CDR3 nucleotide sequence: TGTGCCAGCAGCTCCGGCACAGATACGCAGTATTTT.

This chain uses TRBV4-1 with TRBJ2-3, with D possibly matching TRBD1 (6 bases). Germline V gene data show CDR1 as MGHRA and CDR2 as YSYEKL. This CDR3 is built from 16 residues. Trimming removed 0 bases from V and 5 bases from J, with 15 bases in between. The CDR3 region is CASSQDNSGEIDTQYF. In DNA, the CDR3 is TGCGCCAGCAGCCAAGATAACTCAGGGGAGATAGATACGCAGTATTTT.